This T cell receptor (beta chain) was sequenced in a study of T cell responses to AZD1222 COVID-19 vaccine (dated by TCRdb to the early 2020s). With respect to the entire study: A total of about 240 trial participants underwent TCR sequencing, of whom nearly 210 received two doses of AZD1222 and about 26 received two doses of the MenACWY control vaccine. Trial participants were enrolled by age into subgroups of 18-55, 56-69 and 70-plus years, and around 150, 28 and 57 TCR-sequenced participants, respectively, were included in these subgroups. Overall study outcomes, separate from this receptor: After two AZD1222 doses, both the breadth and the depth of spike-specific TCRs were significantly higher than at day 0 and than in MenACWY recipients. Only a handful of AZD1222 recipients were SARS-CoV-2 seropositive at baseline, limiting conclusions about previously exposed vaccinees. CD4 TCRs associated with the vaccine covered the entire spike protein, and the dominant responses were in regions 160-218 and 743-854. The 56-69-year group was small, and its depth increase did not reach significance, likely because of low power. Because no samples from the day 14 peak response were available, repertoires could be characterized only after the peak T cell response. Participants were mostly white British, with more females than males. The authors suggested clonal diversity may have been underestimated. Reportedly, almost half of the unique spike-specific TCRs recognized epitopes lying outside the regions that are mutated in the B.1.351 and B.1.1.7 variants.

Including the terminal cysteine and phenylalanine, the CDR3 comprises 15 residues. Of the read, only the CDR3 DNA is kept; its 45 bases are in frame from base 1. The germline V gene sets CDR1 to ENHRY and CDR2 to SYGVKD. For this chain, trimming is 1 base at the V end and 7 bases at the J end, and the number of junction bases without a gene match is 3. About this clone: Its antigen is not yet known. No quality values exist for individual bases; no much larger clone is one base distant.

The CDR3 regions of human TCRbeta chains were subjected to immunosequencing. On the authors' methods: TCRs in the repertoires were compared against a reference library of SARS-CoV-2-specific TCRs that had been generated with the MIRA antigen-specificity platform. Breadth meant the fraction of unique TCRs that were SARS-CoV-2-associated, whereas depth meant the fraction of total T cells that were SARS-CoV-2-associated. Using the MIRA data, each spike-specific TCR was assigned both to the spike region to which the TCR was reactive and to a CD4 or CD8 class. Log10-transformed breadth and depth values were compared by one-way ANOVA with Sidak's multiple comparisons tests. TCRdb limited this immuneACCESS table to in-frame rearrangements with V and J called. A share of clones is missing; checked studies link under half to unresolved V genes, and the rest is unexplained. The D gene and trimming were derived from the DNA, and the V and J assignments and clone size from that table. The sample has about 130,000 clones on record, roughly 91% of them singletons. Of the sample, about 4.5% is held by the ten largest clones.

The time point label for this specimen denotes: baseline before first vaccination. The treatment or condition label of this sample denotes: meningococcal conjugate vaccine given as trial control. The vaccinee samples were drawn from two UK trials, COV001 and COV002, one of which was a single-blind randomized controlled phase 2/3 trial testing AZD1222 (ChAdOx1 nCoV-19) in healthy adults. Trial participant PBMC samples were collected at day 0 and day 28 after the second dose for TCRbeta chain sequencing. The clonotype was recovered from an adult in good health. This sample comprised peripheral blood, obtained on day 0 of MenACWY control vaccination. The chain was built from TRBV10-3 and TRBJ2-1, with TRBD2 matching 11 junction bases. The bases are TGTGCCATCAGTGAGTTACTAGCGGGAGCAAATGAGCAGTTCTTC. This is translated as CAISELLAGANEQFF.